These 21 T cell receptor beta chains were sequenced from one sample in a study (dated by TCRdb to 2016 to 2017). Library prep was done by RT-PCR. This sample was sequenced with an Illumina MiSeq. The raw public reads went through TCRdb reprocessing: fastp at Q25, MiXCR clone calling, in-frame beta chains kept. Entries that share a CDR3 protein sequence are merged under the most common genes and DNA. The sample yields fewer than 800,000 distinct CDR3 sequences; 14% were counted once. Roughly 3.9% of the sample is held by the ten biggest clonotypes. Sequenced: memory CD4+ T cells from blood. These receptors were collected from a female donor in good health, serving as a healthy control.

This clonotype was detected a few times. The chain joins TRBV9 to TRBJ2-5, with 8 bases aligning to TRBD2. Unmatched junction bases numbered 8, after V lost 0 bases and J lost 1 base. CDR1 SGDLS and CDR2 YYNGEE come from the germline V gene. The CDR3 has 17 amino acids. CDR3 nucleotide sequence: TGTGCCAGCAGCGTAGGGCCAAGCGGGGGAGGCCAAGAGACCCAGTACTTC. Protein product: CASSVGPSGGGQETQYF. The variable domain in full, with the rest retrieved from reference TRBV9 and TRBJ2-5, is DSGVTQTPKHLITATGQRVTLRCSPRSGDLSVYWYQQSLDQGLQFLIQYYNGEERAKGNILERFSAQQFPDLHSELNLSSLELGDSALYFCASSVGPSGGGQETQYFGPGTRLLVL.

This clonotype was seen at least ten times. The V gene is TRBV5-1, the J gene TRBJ2-5; D gene ambiguous. Germline V gene lookup returns CDR1 SGHRS and CDR2 YFSETQ. There are 13 residues in the CDR3. Trimming took off 0 bases at V and 3 bases at J, with 6 bases between the two ends. For the CDR3, the DNA is TGCGCCAGCAGCTTGGGGGTCGAAGAGACCCAGTACTTC. The encoded protein is CASSLGVEETQYF.

Turning to this clonotype: This may arise from a read error, as a much more abundant clone is one base away. V is TRBV27 and J is TRBJ1-5; 7 bases agree with TRBD1. Germline CDR1 reads MNHEY; CDR2 reads SMNVEV (reference sequence). The CDR3 has 15 amino acids. In DNA form, the CDR3 reads TGTGCCAGCAGCCATCGATCAGGGGGTAGTCAGCCCCAGCGTTTT. Translation: CASSHRSGGSQPQRF.

Many counts were recorded for this clonotype. This sequence joins TRBV10-3 and TRBJ2-5, with no clear D. The CDR3 consists of 14 residues. The germline V and J ends were trimmed by 1 base and 3 bases, with 9 bases remaining between them. Looked up from germline, CDR1 is ENHRY and CDR2 is SYGVKD. The CDR3 loop reads CAISEFGLKETQYF. CDR3 bases: TGTGCCATCAGTGAGTTCGGTCTTAAAGAGACCCAGTACTTC.

A few counts support this clonotype. In nucleotides, the CDR3 is TGTGCCAGCAGTTCCACGGACAGGAGAAATTATGGCTACACCTTC. Amino acid sequence: CASSSTDRRNYGYTF. This chain links TRBV12-3 or TRBV12-4 with TRBJ1-2, with 7 bases aligning to TRBD1. The CDR3 consists of 15 residues. V trimming: 4 bases; J trimming: 5 bases; junction bases outside the gene matches: 10.

J is TRBJ2-3 and V is TRBV29-1; 10 bases align to TRBD2. Trimming took 5 bases from V and 1 from J; bases not matched to a gene: 12. CDR3 size: 17 residues. Germline V gene sequence: CDR1 SQVTM, CDR2 ANQGSEA. The CDR3 DNA sequence: TGCAGCGTTCTAACGTCGCGGGGGACTAGCGGCACAGATACGCAGTATTTT. It encodes CSVLTSRGTSGTDTQYF.

V is TRBV5-6 and J is TRBJ2-7, with a weak D call TRBD2 (6 bases). The CDR3 sequence is 16 residues long. Trimming pared 6 bases from V and 3 bases from J, leaving 22 bases between. Germline V gene sequence: CDR1 SGHDT, CDR2 YYEEEE. CDR3 coding DNA: TGTGCCAGCACCCGCGGAGGAGGGTACGACCGCTACGAGCAGTACTTC. It specifies CASTRGGGYDRYEQYF. Full variable domain (remainder filled in from reference TRBV5-6 and TRBJ2-7): DAGVTQSPTHLIKTRGQQVTLRCSPKSGHDTVSWYQQALGQGPQFIFQYYEEEERQRGNFPDRFSGHQFPNYSSELNVNALLLGDSALYLCASTRGGGYDRYEQYFGPGTRLTVT.

The V call is TRBV7-2, the J call TRBJ1-1; D not resolved. Trimming took off 6 bases at V and 3 bases at J, with 11 bases between the two ends. This CDR3 region has 13 residues. Germline CDR1 is SGHTA and CDR2 is FQGNSA. The CDR3 protein is CASSLNRYTEAFF. For the CDR3, the DNA is TGTGCCAGCAGTCTCAATAGATACACTGAAGCTTTCTTT.

The gene calls are TRBV10-3 and TRBJ2-3; TRBD2 agrees at 9 bases. V trimming: 6 bases; J trimming: 5 bases; junction bases outside the gene matches: 6. Germline V CDR1 and CDR2: ENHRY, SYGVKD. This CDR3 contains 14 residues. DNA for the CDR3: TGTGCCATCAGCGGTAGCGGGAGTAAAGATACGCAGTATTTT. Its protein is CAISGSGSKDTQYF.

The V call is TRBV11-1, the J call TRBJ2-2; tentatively, D is TRBD1 or TRBD2 (5 bases each). CDR3 length equals 17 residues. The V end was cut by 5 bases, the J end by 0 bases, with 16 bases between. Germline-derived CDR1 and CDR2 are SGHAT and FQDESV (reference sequence). DNA for the CDR3: TGTGCCAGCAGCCTTTCCCTGGGGGAAACGAACACCGGGGAGCTGTTTTTT. It encodes CASSLSLGETNTGELFF. The variable domain in full, with the rest retrieved from reference TRBV11-1 and TRBJ2-2, is EAEVAQSPRYKITEKSQAVAFWCDPISGHATLYWYRQILGQGPELLVQFQDESVVDDSQLPKDRFSAERLKGVDSTLKIQPAELGDSAMYLCASSLSLGETNTGELFFGEGSRLTVL.

J is TRBJ2-5 and V is TRBV20-1, with 8 nucleotides matching TRBD1. This CDR3 region has 13 residues. Looked up from germline, CDR1 is DFQATT and CDR2 is SNEGSKA (reference sequence). The CDR3: CIAVDRVQETQYF. The CDR3 coding sequence is TGCATTGCCGTGGACAGGGTCCAAGAGACCCAGTACTTC.

The table lists this clonotype with many counts. This chain connects TRBV15 to TRBJ2-3, with D unclear. V was trimmed by 4 bases and J by 2 bases, leaving 4 bases between them. The CDR3 loop spans 12 amino acids. Per germline, CDR1 LNHNV and CDR2 YYDKDF (reference sequence). CDR3 region: CATSIHTDTQYF. The CDR3 bases are TGTGCCACCAGCATCCACACAGATACGCAGTATTTT.

This clonotype was counted ten times or more. This chain links TRBV7-2 with TRBJ2-3; 14 positions match TRBD2. Germline V gene lookup returns CDR1 SGHTA and CDR2 FQGNSA. The trim removed 1 base at V and 8 bases at J, leaving 11 bases unmatched. The CDR3 consists of 18 residues. The chain's CDR3 is CASSLGLAGGASLGTQYF. CDR3 in DNA: TGTGCCAGCAGCTTAGGACTAGCGGGAGGGGCATCACTGGGTACGCAGTATTTT.

This clonotype was counted only a few times. The V gene is TRBV10-3, the J gene TRBJ2-1, with D tentatively TRBD2 (5 bases). Trimming pared 4 bases from V and 7 bases from J, leaving 14 bases between. This CDR3 is 14 amino acids long. The germline V gene encodes CDR1 ENHRY and CDR2 SYGVKD. CDR3 sequence reads: CAISGRTALNEQFF. CDR3 DNA: TGTGCCATCAGTGGTAGGACTGCACTAAATGAGCAGTTCTTC.

The chain recombines TRBV7-8 with TRBJ1-2, with unresolved D. V was cut by 6 bases and J by 0 bases, with 11 bases left in between. The CDR3 runs to 14 residues. Germline V gene lookup returns CDR1 SGHVS and CDR2 FQNEAQ. The CDR3 region has the DNA TGTGCCAGCAGGGTCAGCGAAACTAACTATGGCTACACCTTC. Translating it yields CASRVSETNYGYTF.

V usage is TRBV6-1 and J usage is TRBJ2-7, with 11 positions matching TRBD1. Germline values: CDR1 MNHNS, CDR2 SASEGT. V lost 2 bases to trimming and J lost 3 bases; unmatched junction nucleotides: 3. The CDR3 runs 15 residues. The chain's CDR3 is CASSEFGTGGYEQYF. The CDR3 bases are TGTGCCAGCAGTGAATTCGGGACAGGGGGCTACGAGCAGTACTTC.

The V call is TRBV6-2 or TRBV6-3, the J call TRBJ2-7, with unresolved D. CDR3 length equals 15 residues. The V and J ends lost 0 bases and 2 bases respectively, with 11 bases between them. Germline CDR1 MNHEY, CDR2 SVGEGT. The CDR3 loop is CASSYSPAVAYEQYF. As DNA, the CDR3 is TGTGCCAGCAGTTACTCCCCGGCAGTAGCCTACGAGCAGTACTTC.

This clonotype came up many times. The genes are TRBV20-1 and TRBJ2-1; D remains unclear. Germline CDR1 is DFQATT and CDR2 is SNEGSKA (reference sequence). V lost 6 bases, J lost 3 bases, and 9 bases lay in between. The CDR3 runs to 12 residues. As DNA, the CDR3 is TGCAGTGCCCTCTCGGACTACAATGAGCAGTTCTTC. Protein product: CSALSDYNEQFF.

This clonotype has only a few counts. The chain employs TRBV6-6 and TRBJ2-7; 9 bases agree with TRBD2. After removal of 8 bases from V and 1 base from J, the junction contained 6 bases not matched to a gene. The CDR3 extends over 14 amino acids. Germline lookup yields CDR1 MNHNY and CDR2 SVGAGI (reference sequence). The CDR3 DNA sequence: TGTGCCAGCGGGGGCAGCGGGGGGTCCTACGAGCAGTACTTC. Translating it yields CASGGSGGSYEQYF.

The chain has TRBV11-3 and TRBJ2-7, with D possibly being TRBD1 (5 bases). There are 15 residues in the CDR3. The germline V gene encodes CDR1 SGHNT and CDR2 YENEEA. V was cut by 2 bases and J by 1 base, with 12 bases left in between. This CDR3 is CASSLQGSLSYEQYF. CDR3 in DNA: TGTGCCAGCAGCTTACAGGGATCACTTTCCTACGAGCAGTACTTC. Full variable domain (remainder filled in from reference TRBV11-3 and TRBJ2-7): EAGVVQSPRYKIIEKKQPVAFWCNPISGHNTLYWYLQNLGQGPELLIRYENEEAVDDSQLPKDRFSAERLKGVDSTLKIQPAELGDSAVYLCASSLQGSLSYEQYFGPGTRLTVT.

The genes are TRBV28 and TRBJ1-2; 8 nucleotides align to TRBD1. The CDR3 totals 15 residues. Germline V gene data show CDR1 as MDHEN and CDR2 as SYDVKM. V lost 5 bases to trimming and J lost 8 bases; unmatched junction nucleotides: 13. As DNA, the CDR3 is TGTGCCAGCAGTGTTGGACAGGGAAGGGGAAAGGGCTACACCTTC. This translates into CASSVGQGRGKGYTF.